This section outlines one TCR beta chain sequence together with its context. This clonotype was detected a few times. Its cognate antigen has yet to be identified. No base-level quality is on record; no much larger clone is a single base apart. Counted from cysteine to phenylalanine, this CDR3 has 13 amino acids. The DNA shown is the 39-base CDR3, in frame from base 1. V and J are truncated by 7 bases and 2 bases respectively, leaving an intervening sequence of 12 bases. CDR1 and CDR2 are drawn from the germline V gene: MDHEN, SYDVKM. The data derive from a study of response to subunit inactivated influenza vaccine (dated by TCRdb to the late 2010s). For context, the study as a whole: Deep quantitative profiling of the T cell receptor repertoire was used in the study to follow responses to a trivalent subunit inactivated influenza vaccine.

Findings and caveats that apply to the study as a whole: According to the authors, only a limited number of new T cells may be recruited by each seasonal influenza vaccination.

The sample's time point label, in plain terms: 40 to 45 days after influenza vaccine administration. Library prep was done by RT-PCR. The sequencing machine was an Illumina HiSeq 2500. Using fastp trimming at Q25 and MiXCR clonotype assembly, TCRdb reanalyzed the public sequencing data and kept in-frame beta chains. CDR3 protein sequences are deduplicated, and each keeps its most common genes and DNA. The sample data list 430,000 or so distinct CDR3 sequences, and approximately 11% of these were observed just once. The leading ten clones occupy about 12% of the sample. The sequence was obtained from a man in his fifties or sixties who received an inactivated influenza vaccine. Donor details come from another sample of the same person, matched by shared clones. The rearrangement combines TRBV28 with TRBJ2-7; 5 matching bases give a weak D call of TRBD1. Sequenced material: PBMCs from blood, taken more than 35 days after vaccination. Here is the DNA: TGTGCCAGCACTCCCTGGGGCGCCTACGAGCAGTACTTC. Its product reads: CASTPWGAYEQYF.